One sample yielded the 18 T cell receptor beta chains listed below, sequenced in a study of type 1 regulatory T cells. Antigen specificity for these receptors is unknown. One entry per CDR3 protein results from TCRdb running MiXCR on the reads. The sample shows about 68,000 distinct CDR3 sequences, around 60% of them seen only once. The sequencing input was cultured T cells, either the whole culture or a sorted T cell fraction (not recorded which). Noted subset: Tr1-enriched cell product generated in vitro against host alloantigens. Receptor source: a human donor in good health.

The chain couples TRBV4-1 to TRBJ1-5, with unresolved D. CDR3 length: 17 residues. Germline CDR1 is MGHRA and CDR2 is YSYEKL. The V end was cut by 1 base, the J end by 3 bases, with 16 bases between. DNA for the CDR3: TGCGCCAGCAGCCAAGCCCCAACCCCAGGAGCCAATCAGCCCCAGCATTTT. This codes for CASSQAPTPGANQPQHF.

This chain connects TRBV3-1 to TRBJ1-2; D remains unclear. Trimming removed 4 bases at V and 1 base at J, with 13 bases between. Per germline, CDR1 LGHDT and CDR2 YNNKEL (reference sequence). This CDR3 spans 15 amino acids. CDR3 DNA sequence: TGTGCCAGCAGCCCGGCCGGGTCCGTTAACTATGGCTACACCTTC. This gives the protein CASSPAGSVNYGYTF.

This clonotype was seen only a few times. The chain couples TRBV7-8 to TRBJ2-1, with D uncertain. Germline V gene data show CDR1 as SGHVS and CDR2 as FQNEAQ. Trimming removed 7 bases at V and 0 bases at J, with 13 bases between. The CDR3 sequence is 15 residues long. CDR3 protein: CASTPPLSSYNEQFF. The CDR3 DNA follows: TGTGCCAGCACCCCCCCGCTAAGCTCCTACAATGAGCAGTTCTTC.

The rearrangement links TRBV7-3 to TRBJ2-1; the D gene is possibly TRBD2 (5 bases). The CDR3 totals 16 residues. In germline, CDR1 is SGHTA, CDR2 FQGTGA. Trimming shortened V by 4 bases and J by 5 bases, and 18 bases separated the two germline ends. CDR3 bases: TGTGCCAGCAGCTCAAAAGCGGACCCCTGGGACAATGAGCAGTTCTTC. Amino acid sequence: CASSSKADPWDNEQFF.

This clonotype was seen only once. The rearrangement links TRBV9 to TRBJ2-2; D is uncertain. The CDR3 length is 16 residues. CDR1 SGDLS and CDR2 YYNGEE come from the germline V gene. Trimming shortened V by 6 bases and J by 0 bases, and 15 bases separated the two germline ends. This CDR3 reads CASKSGAPSNTGELFF. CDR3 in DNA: TGTGCCAGCAAGTCAGGAGCCCCCTCGAACACCGGGGAGCTGTTTTTT.

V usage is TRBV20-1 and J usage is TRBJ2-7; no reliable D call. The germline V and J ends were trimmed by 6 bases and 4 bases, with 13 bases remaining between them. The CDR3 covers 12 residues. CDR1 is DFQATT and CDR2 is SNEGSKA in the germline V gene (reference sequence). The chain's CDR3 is CSAHKGIYEQYF. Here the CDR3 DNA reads TGCAGTGCCCACAAAGGGATATACGAGCAGTACTTC.

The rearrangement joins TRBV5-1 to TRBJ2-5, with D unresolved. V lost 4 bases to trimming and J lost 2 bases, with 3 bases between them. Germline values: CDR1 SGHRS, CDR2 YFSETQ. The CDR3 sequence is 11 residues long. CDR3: CASSTQETQYF. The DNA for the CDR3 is TGCGCCAGCAGCACGCAAGAGACCCAGTACTTC.

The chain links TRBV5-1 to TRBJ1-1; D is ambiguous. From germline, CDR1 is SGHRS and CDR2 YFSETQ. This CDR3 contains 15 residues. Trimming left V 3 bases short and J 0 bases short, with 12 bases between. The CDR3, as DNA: TGCGCCAGCAGCTCGACGGCGGCAGTGAACACTGAAGCTTTCTTT. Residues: CASSSTAAVNTEAFF.

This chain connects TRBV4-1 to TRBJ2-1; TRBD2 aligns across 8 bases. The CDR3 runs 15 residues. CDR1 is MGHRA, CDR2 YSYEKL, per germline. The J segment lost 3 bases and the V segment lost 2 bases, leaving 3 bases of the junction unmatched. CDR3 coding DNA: TGCGCCAGCAGCCAATTGGGACTAGTCTACAATGAGCAGTTCTTC. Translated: CASSQLGLVYNEQFF.

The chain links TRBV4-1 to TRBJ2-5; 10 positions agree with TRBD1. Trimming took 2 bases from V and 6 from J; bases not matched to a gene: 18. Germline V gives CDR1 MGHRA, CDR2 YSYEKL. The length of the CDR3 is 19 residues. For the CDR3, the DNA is TGCGCCAGCAGCCAAACCGGGACAGGGGTAGGGGTTGTTTCACAGACCCAGTACTTC. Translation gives CASSQTGTGVGVVSQTQYF.

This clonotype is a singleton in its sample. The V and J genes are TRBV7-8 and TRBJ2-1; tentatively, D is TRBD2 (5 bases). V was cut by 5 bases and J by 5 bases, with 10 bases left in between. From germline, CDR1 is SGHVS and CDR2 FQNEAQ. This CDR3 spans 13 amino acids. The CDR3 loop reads CASSPGLNNEQFF. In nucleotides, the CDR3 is TGTGCCAGCAGCCCTGGACTCAACAATGAGCAGTTCTTC. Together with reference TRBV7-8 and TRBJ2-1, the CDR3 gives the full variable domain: GAGVSQSPRYKVAKRGQDVALRCDPISGHVSLFWYQQALGQGPEFLTYFQNEAQLDKSGLPSDRFFAERPEGSVSTLKIQRTQQEDSAVYLCASSPGLNNEQFFGPGTRLTVL.

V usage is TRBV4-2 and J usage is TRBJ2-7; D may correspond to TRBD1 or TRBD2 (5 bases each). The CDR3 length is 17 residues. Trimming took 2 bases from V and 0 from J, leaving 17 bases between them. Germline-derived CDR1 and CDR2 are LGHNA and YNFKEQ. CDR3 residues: CASSQKTPGPSSYEQYF. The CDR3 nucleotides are TGTGCCAGCAGCCAAAAAACCCCGGGGCCCAGCTCCTACGAGCAGTACTTC.

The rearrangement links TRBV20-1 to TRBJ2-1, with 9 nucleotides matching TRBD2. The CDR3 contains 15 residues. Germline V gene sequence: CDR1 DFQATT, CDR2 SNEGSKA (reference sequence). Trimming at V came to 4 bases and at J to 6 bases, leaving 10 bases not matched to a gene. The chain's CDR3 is CSANPSGTGINEQFF. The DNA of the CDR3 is TGCAGTGCTAACCCTAGCGGGACGGGGATCAATGAGCAGTTCTTC.

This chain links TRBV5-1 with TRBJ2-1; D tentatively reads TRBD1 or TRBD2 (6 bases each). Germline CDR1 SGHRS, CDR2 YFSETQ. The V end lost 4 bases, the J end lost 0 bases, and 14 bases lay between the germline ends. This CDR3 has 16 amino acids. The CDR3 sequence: CASSSAGHSSYNEQFF. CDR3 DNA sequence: TGCGCCAGCAGCAGCGCGGGACACAGCTCCTACAATGAGCAGTTCTTC. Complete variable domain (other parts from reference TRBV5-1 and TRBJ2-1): KAGVTQTPRYLIKTRGQQVTLSCSPISGHRSVSWYQQTPGQGLQFLFEYFSETQRNKGNFPGRFSGRQFSNSRSEMNVSTLELGDSALYLCASSSAGHSSYNEQFFGPGTRLTVL.

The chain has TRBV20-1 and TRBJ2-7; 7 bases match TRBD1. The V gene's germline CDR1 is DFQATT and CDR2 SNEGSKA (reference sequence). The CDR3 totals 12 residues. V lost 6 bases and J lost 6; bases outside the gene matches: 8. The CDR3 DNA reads TGCAGTGCCGAAGGACAGGACCTCGAGCAGTACTTC. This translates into CSAEGQDLEQYF.

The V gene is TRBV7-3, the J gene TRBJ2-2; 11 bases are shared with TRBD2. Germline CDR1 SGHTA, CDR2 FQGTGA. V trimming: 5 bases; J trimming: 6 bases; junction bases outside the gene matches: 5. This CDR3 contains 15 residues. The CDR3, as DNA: TGTGCCAGCAGCCCTAGCGGGAGGTTGGCCGGGGAGCTGTTTTTT. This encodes CASSPSGRLAGELFF.

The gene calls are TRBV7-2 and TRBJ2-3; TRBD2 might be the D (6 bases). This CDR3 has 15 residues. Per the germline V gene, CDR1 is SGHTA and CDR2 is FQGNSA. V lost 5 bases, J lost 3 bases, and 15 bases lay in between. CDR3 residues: CASSAAGTSTDTQYF. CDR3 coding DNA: TGTGCCAGCAGCGCCGCGGGGACCTCAACAGATACGCAGTATTTT.

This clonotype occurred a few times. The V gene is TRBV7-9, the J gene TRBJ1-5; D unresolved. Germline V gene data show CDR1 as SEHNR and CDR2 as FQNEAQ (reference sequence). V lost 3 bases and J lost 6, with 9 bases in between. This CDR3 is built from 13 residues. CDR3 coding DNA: TGTGCCAGCAGCTTGGAGGGTATTCAGCCCCAGCATTTT. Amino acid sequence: CASSLEGIQPQHF.